Presented here are 2 T cell receptor beta chains from one specimen sequenced in a study of metastatic and nonmetastatic thyroid tumors. TCRdb redid the clone calls on the PCR reads using MiXCR. The sample includes fewer than 20,000 clones, 22% of them seen just once. Every patient underwent thyroid surgery untreated. Sequences were obtained from adjacent normal tissue. These receptors were collected from a female donor with papillary thyroid cancer or a benign thyroid nodule (not recorded which). Some clones in this sample may be carry-over from other donors' samples.

CDR3: CASSQDSSRTHNEQFF. CDR3 DNA sequence: TGCGCCAGCAGCCAAGATTCTAGCAGGACACACAATGAGCAGTTCTTC. The V call is TRBV4-1, the J call TRBJ2-1; perhaps D is TRBD1 or TRBD2 (5 bases each). The CDR3 runs to 16 residues. CDR1 is MGHRA and CDR2 is YSYEKL in the germline V gene. The V and J ends lost 0 bases and 5 bases respectively, with 14 bases between them.

In its sample, this clone was seen many times. The chain combines TRBV11-3 with TRBJ2-2, with D possibly being TRBD2 (5 bases). The CDR3 totals 13 residues. Germline V CDR1 and CDR2: SGHNT, YENEEA. V lost 5 bases to trimming and J lost 6 bases, with 10 bases between them. Written as DNA, the CDR3 is TGTGCCAGCAGCGACTATAGCTCCGGGGAGCTGTTTTTT. Amino acids: CASSDYSSGELFF.